These 16 T cell receptor beta chains came from one sample sequenced in a study of response to subunit inactivated influenza vaccine. MiXCR was run by TCRdb on the RT-PCR reads, yielding one entry per CDR3 protein. The sample gives about 530,000 distinct CDR3 sequences, 10% to 15% of which show up once; around 14% is in the top ten. Sequenced here: PBMCs from blood, sampled roughly 47 days after vaccination. All receptors come from a man aged 45-65 years who received an inactivated influenza vaccine.

CDR3 region: CATWRQDYGYTF. The CDR3 DNA reads TGTGCCACCTGGAGACAAGACTATGGCTACACCTTC. This chain uses TRBV7-9 with TRBJ1-2; D gene ambiguous. The CDR3 covers 12 residues. Trimming stripped 10 bases from V and 3 bases from J, with 12 bases between. The germline V gene encodes CDR1 SEHNR and CDR2 FQNEAQ (reference sequence).

This chain uses TRBV7-8 with TRBJ2-6; the match to TRBD1 covers 8 bases. This CDR3 spans 16 amino acids. Losses at the gene ends were 8 bases for V and 1 base for J; bases not matched to a gene: 7. CDR1 and CDR2 (germline): SGHVS, FQNEAQ. DNA for the CDR3: TGTGCCAGCGCAATGGACAGGGAGTCTGGGGCCAACGTCCTGACTTTC. As protein: CASAMDRESGANVLTF.

This clonotype was counted at least ten times. The chain has TRBV5-1 and TRBJ1-1, with 7 bases lining up with TRBD1. J lost 4 bases, V lost 0 bases, and 9 bases had no gene match. The length of the CDR3 is 16 residues. Per the germline V gene, CDR1 is SGHRS and CDR2 is YFSETQ. The CDR3 DNA reads as TGCGCCAGCAGCTTGGAAAAGGGGGCGCGCGCCACTGAAGCTTTCTTT. Its protein product is CASSLEKGARATEAFF.

The genes are TRBV20-1 and TRBJ2-1; TRBD2 matches 13 bases. Germline CDR1 is DFQATT and CDR2 is SNEGSKA (reference sequence). V lost 6 bases and J lost 8; bases outside the gene matches: 10. The CDR3 consists of 15 residues. CDR3 in amino acids: CSALGLAGVRDEQFF. In DNA, the CDR3 is TGCAGTGCCCTAGGACTAGCGGGAGTTAGAGATGAGCAGTTCTTC.

The chain uses TRBV19 and TRBJ2-6; D might be TRBD2 (5 bases). The CDR3 sequence is 16 residues long. V lost 7 bases to trimming and J lost 2 bases, with 15 bases between them. The germline CDR1 and CDR2 sequences are LNHDA and SQIVND (reference sequence). The CDR3 DNA reads TGTGCCAGTACCACCCGGGGTAGGGCTGGGGCCAACGTCCTGACTTTC. It yields the protein CASTTRGRAGANVLTF. Combining the CDR3 with reference TRBV19 and TRBJ2-6 gives the whole variable domain DGGITQSPKYLFRKEGQNVTLSCEQNLNHDAMYWYRQDPGQGLRLIYYSQIVNDFQKGDIAEGYSVSREKKESFPLTVTSAQKNPTAFYLCASTTRGRAGANVLTFGAGSRLTVL.

This chain connects TRBV29-1 to TRBJ1-1; the D gene is possibly TRBD1 (6 bases). Germline V gene data show CDR1 as SQVTM and CDR2 as ANQGSEA. The CDR3 length is 13 residues. Trimming removed 4 bases at V and 0 bases at J, with 9 bases between. The CDR3 loop is CSVVDRLNTEAFF. CDR3 DNA sequence: TGCAGCGTTGTGGACAGATTGAACACTGAAGCTTTCTTT.

CDR3 sequence reads: CASSPLPRHEQYF. The CDR3 region has the DNA TGTGCCAGCAGCCCATTACCCCGCCACGAGCAGTACTTC. The rearrangement uses TRBV3-1 and TRBJ2-7; the D is unclear. There are 13 residues in the CDR3. The V and J ends lost 4 bases and 5 bases respectively, with 12 bases between them. From germline, CDR1 is LGHDT and CDR2 YNNKEL (reference sequence).

In this sample, this clonotype turned up a few times. V usage is TRBV9 and J usage is TRBJ1-2, with D possibly matching TRBD1 (5 bases). This CDR3 has 14 amino acids. CDR1 and CDR2 (germline): SGDLS, YYNGEE. The V end was cut by 4 bases, the J end by 4 bases, with 14 bases between. The DNA for the CDR3 is TGTGCCAGCAGCCTGGAACAGGCGCCCTATGGCTACACCTTC. This gives the protein CASSLEQAPYGYTF.

A single count supports this clonotype. One end of the junction varies from germline; a read error may be responsible. V usage is TRBV12-3 or TRBV12-4 and J usage is TRBJ1-1, with D uncertain. The CDR3 has 12 residues. The CDR3, as DNA: TGTGCCAGCACTTTAGACGACCGTGAAGCTTTCTTT. Its protein product is CASTLDDREAFF.

Worth noting for this clonotype: With a much larger clone just one base away, this may be a read error. The V and J genes are TRBV4-2 and TRBJ2-2; D is tentatively TRBD1 or TRBD2 (5 bases each). The CDR3 is made up of 14 amino acids. The ends were cut back, 1 base at V and 6 bases at J, with 9 bases in the middle. Germline V lookup: CDR1 LGHNA, CDR2 YNFKEQ. The CDR3: CASSQAQGAGELFF. As DNA, the CDR3 is TGTGCCAGCAGCCAAGCTCAGGGAGCCGGGGAGCTGTTTTTT.

The chain combines TRBV2 with TRBJ1-1, with D perhaps TRBD1 (5 bases). Per germline, CDR1 SNHLY and CDR2 FYNNEI. Trimming stripped 8 bases from V and 1 base from J, with 11 bases between. There are 13 residues in the CDR3. CDR3 sequence reads: CASRMQGNTEAFF. CDR3 in DNA: TGTGCCAGCCGAATGCAGGGGAACACTGAAGCTTTCTTT.

V usage is TRBV4-3 and J usage is TRBJ2-5; 10 nucleotides match TRBD1. The CDR3 loop spans 15 amino acids. With V trimmed by 3 bases and J by 4 bases, 5 bases remained unmatched. Looked up from germline, CDR1 is LGHNA and CDR2 is YSLEER. DNA for the CDR3: TGCGCCAGCAGCCATGGGACAGGGGCGGTAGAGACCCAGTACTTC. Protein: CASSHGTGAVETQYF.

This clonotype was seen a few times. This sequence joins TRBV5-5 and TRBJ2-4; 10 nucleotides match TRBD2. The junction had 4 bases not matched to a gene; V was cut back by 3 bases and J by 1 base. This CDR3 has 16 amino acids. CDR1 and CDR2 (germline): SGHKS, YYEKEE (reference sequence). The CDR3 is CASSSFSGRAKNIQYF. Written as DNA, the CDR3 is TGTGCCAGCAGCTCGTTTAGCGGGAGGGCCAAAAACATTCAGTACTTC.

This clonotype was observed many times. The V gene is TRBV6-5, the J gene TRBJ2-7; TRBD2 matches at 7 bases. V was clipped by 0 bases and J by 0 bases; unmatched bases: 2. The CDR3 is 15 amino acids. Germline V CDR1 and CDR2: MNHEY, SVGAGI. The CDR3 DNA follows: TGTGCCAGCAGTTACTCGGGGGGGAGCTCCTACGAGCAGTACTTC. Protein sequence: CASSYSGGSSYEQYF.

This rearrangement joins TRBV20-1 to TRBJ2-4; D remains unclear. This CDR3 comprises 16 residues. CDR1 DFQATT and CDR2 SNEGSKA come from the germline V gene (reference sequence). Trimming stripped 2 bases from V and 0 bases from J, with 14 bases between. The CDR3 sequence: CSARSDQSLAKNIQYF. The CDR3 nucleotides are TGCAGTGCTAGATCGGACCAATCTCTAGCCAAAAACATTCAGTACTTC.

This chain links TRBV20-1 with TRBJ2-1, with 13 bases fitting TRBD2. CDR1 and CDR2 (germline): DFQATT, SNEGSKA (reference sequence). Germline trimming cut 1 base from V and 1 base from J; bases unmatched to any gene: 4. The CDR3 is 17 residues long. The CDR3 nucleotides read TGCAGTGCTAGAGGACTAGCGGGAGGACCTTCCTACAATGAGCAGTTCTTC. It is translated as CSARGLAGGPSYNEQFF.